This entry lists 27 T cell receptor beta chains sequenced from one sample in a study of CD8 T cells in Susac syndrome (dated by TCRdb to about 2019). Receptor libraries were prepared by the immunoSEQ multiplex PCR assay. RNA was extracted with the RNeasy kit and roughly 0.45 to 1 ug was reverse transcribed using random hexamers. Using fastp trimming at Q25 and MiXCR clonotype assembly, TCRdb reanalyzed the public sequencing data and kept in-frame beta chains. For every CDR3 protein sequence, its rows merge into one entry that carries the most common genes and DNA. The sample includes roughly 400,000 distinct CDR3 sequences, with roughly 85% observed a single time. The top ten clonotypes cover under 0.15% of the sample. The specimen sequenced was CD8+ T cells from PBMCs. The receptor source for this set is a human donor with multiple sclerosis.

The chain uses TRBV9 and TRBJ2-5, with no clear D. Per germline, CDR1 SGDLS and CDR2 YYNGEE. V lost 0 bases to trimming and J lost 1 base, with 10 bases between them. The CDR3 spans 15 residues. CDR3 loop: CASSVGVGSQETQYF. CDR3 nucleotides: TGTGCCAGCAGCGTAGGGGTGGGGTCCCAAGAGACCCAGTACTTC.

This clonotype was observed a single time. The chain is built from TRBV7-8 and TRBJ2-1; TRBD2 matches 11 bases. This CDR3 has 16 residues. With V trimmed by 3 bases and J by 8 bases, 9 bases remained unmatched. From germline, CDR1 is SGHVS and CDR2 FQNEAQ. CDR3 nucleotide sequence: TGTGCCAGCAGCTTTTTAGCGGGGGGGCCGATCGATGAGCAGTTCTTC. Protein product: CASSFLAGGPIDEQFF.

The rearrangement links TRBV3-1 to TRBJ2-7; D is perhaps TRBD2 (7 bases). Trimming stripped 10 bases from V and 1 base from J, with 17 bases between. The CDR3 covers 14 residues. CDR1 and CDR2 from the germline V gene are LGHDT and YNNKEL (reference sequence). This chain's CDR3 is CATQGGGESYEQYF. The CDR3 region has the DNA TGTGCCACCCAGGGCGGGGGCGAGTCCTACGAGCAGTACTTC.

With regard to this clonotype: Its ends do not fully match the called genes, so a read error is possible. V usage is TRBV7-2 and J usage is TRBJ1-5; D not certain. The germline V gene has CDR1 SGHTA and CDR2 FQGNSA. This CDR3 comprises 15 residues. This CDR3 reads CAISLVVQSNQPQHF. The CDR3 region has the DNA TGTGCCATCAGCTTAGTCGTGCAGAGCAATCAGCCCCAGCATTTT.

The J gene is TRBJ2-7, the V gene TRBV7-8; no clear D. There are 15 residues in the CDR3. Trimming left V 1 base short and J 5 bases short, with 15 bases between. The V gene's germline CDR1 is SGHVS and CDR2 FQNEAQ. As DNA, the CDR3 is TGTGCCAGCAGCTTAGAGGGCGGCGTGGGCCACGAGCAGTACTTC. This codes for CASSLEGGVGHEQYF.

This sequence joins TRBV5-4 and TRBJ2-7, with 10 bases aligning to TRBD1. CDR1 SGHNT and CDR2 YYREEE come from the germline V gene (reference sequence). J gave up 2 bases and V 2 bases, and 4 bases lay outside the gene matches. There are 15 residues in the CDR3. CDR3 DNA: TGTGCCAGCAGCTTCGGGACAGGGGCGCCCTACGAGCAGTACTTC. Amino acid sequence: CASSFGTGAPYEQYF. The variable domain in full, with the rest retrieved from reference TRBV5-4 and TRBJ2-7, is ETGVTQSPTHLIKTRGQQVTLRCSSQSGHNTVSWYQQALGQGPQFIFQYYREEENGRGNFPPRFSGLQFPNYSSELNVNALELDDSALYLCASSFGTGAPYEQYFGPGTRLTVT.

V and J are TRBV4-2 and TRBJ1-5; 8 nucleotides line up with TRBD1. V gave up 0 bases and J gave up 6 bases; unmatched junction bases: 7. The CDR3 extends over 16 amino acids. Per the germline V gene, CDR1 is LGHNA and CDR2 is YNFKEQ. Written as DNA, the CDR3 is TGTGCCAGCAGCCAAGAGGTGACAGGGGCTGGTCAGCCCCAGCATTTT. Protein sequence: CASSQEVTGAGQPQHF.

The chain couples TRBV5-1 to TRBJ2-7; TRBD1 matches 9 bases. J gave up 2 bases and V 0 bases, and 9 bases lay outside the gene matches. Germline V gene sequence: CDR1 SGHRS, CDR2 YFSETQ. The length of the CDR3 is 17 residues. The CDR3 sequence: CASSLGISGQGAYEQYF. In DNA form, the CDR3 reads TGCGCCAGCAGCTTGGGGATCTCGGGACAGGGCGCCTACGAGCAGTACTTC.

V gene TRBV2 combines with J gene TRBJ1-3, with D possibly TRBD1 on 6 matching bases. Deletions cut 2 bases from V and 6 bases from J, with 14 bases between. Germline V gives CDR1 SNHLY, CDR2 FYNNEI. CDR3 length: 15 residues. CDR3 loop: CASSEYRGMENTIYF. The CDR3 coding sequence is TGTGCCAGCAGTGAATATAGGGGGATGGAAAACACCATATATTTT. The whole variable domain, filled in from reference TRBV2 and TRBJ1-3, reads EPEVTQTPSHQVTQMGQEVILRCVPISNHLYFYWYRQILGQKVEFLVSFYNNEISEKSEIFDDQFSVERPDGSNFTLKIRSTKLEDSAMYFCASSEYRGMENTIYFGEGSWLTVV.

For this clonotype: Sequence at one end of the junction differs from germline and may be a read error. The chain is built from TRBV20-1 and TRBJ2-1, with TRBD2 matching 9 bases. The germline gives CDR1 DFQATT, CDR2 SNEGSKA (reference sequence). The CDR3 covers 15 residues. The CDR3 sequence: CSARDPSGVYNEQFF. The CDR3 nucleotides are TGCAGTGCTCGAGACCCTAGCGGGGTATACAATGAGCAGTTCTTC.

The gene calls are TRBV5-1 and TRBJ2-1; D is tentatively TRBD1 or TRBD2 (5 bases each). The CDR3 is 15 amino acids. Trimming removed 0 bases at V and 2 bases at J, with 9 bases between. Germline V gene data show CDR1 as SGHRS and CDR2 as YFSETQ. In DNA, the CDR3 is TGCGCCAGCAGCTTGGACGGGGCAACCTACAATGAGCAGTTCTTC. Amino acids: CASSLDGATYNEQFF.

The chain links TRBV15 to TRBJ2-3, with D perhaps TRBD2 (7 bases). Trimming stripped 0 bases from V and 2 bases from J, with 18 bases between. The CDR3 runs 18 residues. Looked up from germline, CDR1 is LNHNV and CDR2 is YYDKDF (reference sequence). The CDR3 loop is CATSREAQGGGPTDTQYF. DNA for the CDR3: TGTGCCACCAGCAGAGAGGCCCAAGGCGGGGGCCCCACAGATACGCAGTATTTT.

The rearrangement uses TRBV6-1 and TRBJ2-7; D gene uncertain. From germline, CDR1 is MNHNS and CDR2 SASEGT. V was trimmed by 3 bases and J by 3 bases, leaving 9 bases between them. The CDR3 contains 13 residues. CDR3 loop: CASSEFVLYEQYF. CDR3 coding DNA: TGTGCCAGCAGTGAGTTCGTGCTCTACGAGCAGTACTTC.

The chain is built from TRBV6-2 or TRBV6-3 and TRBJ1-2; 9 bases fit TRBD1. V gave up 5 bases and J gave up 7 bases; unmatched junction bases: 5. This CDR3 spans 13 amino acids. Looked up from germline, CDR1 is MNHEY and CDR2 is SVGEGT. The CDR3 protein is CASSTRDRAGYTF. CDR3 nucleotides: TGTGCCAGCAGTACCCGGGACAGGGCTGGCTACACCTTC.

This clonotype was recorded a few times. The genes are TRBV5-6 and TRBJ2-5, with D perhaps matching TRBD1 or TRBD2 (5 bases each). From germline, CDR1 is SGHDT and CDR2 YYEEEE. The CDR3 sequence is 14 residues long. V was shortened by 4 bases and J by 3 bases, with 13 bases between the two germline ends. The chain's CDR3 is CASSRDRLKETQYF. The CDR3 coding sequence is TGTGCCAGCAGCCGGGACCGACTTAAAGAGACCCAGTACTTC.

The chain recombines TRBV30 with TRBJ2-7; 10 bases fit TRBD1. V trimming: 5 bases; J trimming: 4 bases; junction bases outside the gene matches: 5. Germline assignment: CDR1 GTSNPN and CDR2 SVGIG (reference sequence). This CDR3 contains 13 residues. CDR3 sequence reads: CAWAGTGVYEQYF. CDR3 in DNA: TGTGCCTGGGCCGGGACAGGGGTATACGAGCAGTACTTC.

The gene calls are TRBV7-9 and TRBJ2-3; 10 bases match TRBD2. Germline V CDR1 and CDR2: SEHNR, FQNEAQ (reference sequence). Unmatched junction bases numbered 9, after V lost 10 bases and J lost 8 bases. This CDR3 spans 13 amino acids. The CDR3 loop reads CATSGTSELTQYF. CDR3 DNA: TGTGCCACTTCCGGGACTAGCGAGCTTACGCAGTATTTT. Variable domain in full (rest from reference TRBV7-9 and TRBJ2-3): DTGVSQNPRHKITKRGQNVTFRCDPISEHNRLYWYRQTLGQGPEFLTYFQNEAQLEKSRLLSDRFSAERPKGSFSTLEIQRTEQGDSAMYLCATSGTSELTQYFGPGTRLTVL.

V is TRBV4-1 and J is TRBJ2-7, with D perhaps TRBD2 (5 bases). Trimming removed 1 base from V and 6 bases from J, with 13 bases in between. CDR1 and CDR2 (germline): MGHRA, YSYEKL. This CDR3 contains 14 residues. The CDR3, as DNA: TGCGCCAGCAGCCAAGTGCCCGGGGTGGGCGAGCAGTACTTC. It yields the protein CASSQVPGVGEQYF.

In regard to this clonotype: One end of the junction is discordant with germline, which a read error may explain. V gene TRBV25-1 combines with J gene TRBJ1-6, with D hard to call. This CDR3 has 13 amino acids. Germline CDR1 is MGHDK and CDR2 is SYGVNS. Written as DNA, the CDR3 is TGTGCCAGCAGTGAATATAGTTCCTCACCCCTCCGCTTT. Translated, it gives CASSEYSSSPLRF. Full variable domain (missing parts from reference TRBV25-1 and TRBJ1-6): EADIYQTPRYLVIGTGKKITLECSQTMGHDKMYWYQQDPGMELHLIHYSYGVNSTEKGDLSSESTVSRIRTEHFPLTLESARPSHTSQYLCASSEYSSSPLRFGNGTRLTVT.

V usage is TRBV27 and J usage is TRBJ2-7, with 13 bases that match TRBD2. CDR3 size: 13 residues. Germline V lookup: CDR1 MNHEY, CDR2 SMNVEV (reference sequence). The ends lost 5 bases at V and 6 bases at J; junction bases unmatched: 1. CDR3 amino acids: CASSRLAGGEQYF. The CDR3, as DNA: TGTGCCAGCAGTAGACTAGCGGGGGGCGAGCAGTACTTC.

V is TRBV30 and J is TRBJ2-1, with D uncertain. V lost 0 bases and J lost 9, with 12 bases in between. CDR3 length: 13 amino acids. Germline CDR1 GTSNPN, CDR2 SVGIG (reference sequence). CDR3 coding DNA: TGTGCCTGGAGTGTAGTCAAAAAGGGTGAGCAGTTCTTC. Translating it yields CAWSVVKKGEQFF.

As DNA, the CDR3 is TGTGCCAGCAGCTTAGTTCCCCGGCCGGATGAGCAGTTCTTC. It yields the protein CASSLVPRPDEQFF. The rearrangement uses TRBV5-6 and TRBJ2-1; D not certain. Germline CDR1 reads SGHDT; CDR2 reads YYEEEE. V lost 2 bases, J lost 8 bases, and 14 bases lay in between. The CDR3 runs to 14 residues.

The chain couples TRBV5-4 to TRBJ2-2; 12 nucleotides match TRBD2. Germline values: CDR1 SGHNT, CDR2 YYREEE (reference sequence). The CDR3 consists of 15 residues. V lost 2 bases to trimming and J lost 10 bases; unmatched junction nucleotides: 6. Here the CDR3 DNA reads TGTGCCAGCAGCTTCGGGACTAGCGGGTTATCGGAGCTGTTTTTT. Translation gives CASSFGTSGLSELFF.

This clonotype was detected only once. This rearrangement joins TRBV28 to TRBJ2-1, with D perhaps TRBD2 (6 bases). V lost 0 bases and J 3 bases, leaving 9 bases between the germline ends. Germline V lookup: CDR1 MDHEN, CDR2 SYDVKM. The CDR3 is made up of 15 amino acids. The CDR3 reads CASSLWGDFYNEQFF. The CDR3 DNA sequence: TGTGCCAGCAGTTTATGGGGGGACTTCTACAATGAGCAGTTCTTC. The whole variable domain, remainder taken from reference TRBV28 and TRBJ2-1, is DVKVTQSSRYLVKRTGEKVFLECVQDMDHENMFWYRQDPGLGLRLIYFSYDVKMKEKGDIPEGYSVSREKKERFSLILESASTNQTSMYLCASSLWGDFYNEQFFGPGTRLTVL.

The chain couples TRBV12-3 or TRBV12-4 to TRBJ2-5, with D perhaps matching TRBD1 or TRBD2 (6 bases each). Trimming took off 6 bases at V and 5 bases at J, with 13 bases between the two ends. There are 13 residues in the CDR3. The CDR3 DNA reads TGTGCCAGCAGAGAAGGAGGGGGTGAGACCCAGTACTTC. Its protein product is CASREGGGETQYF.

The rearrangement joins TRBV29-1 to TRBJ1-2; D call uncertain. CDR1 and CDR2 from the germline V gene are SQVTM and ANQGSEA. V was cut by 4 bases and J by 4 bases, with 10 bases left in between. The CDR3 extends over 12 amino acids. CDR3: CSVVREAYGYTF. For the CDR3, the DNA is TGCAGCGTTGTCCGAGAGGCCTATGGCTACACCTTC. Using reference TRBV29-1 and TRBJ1-2 for the parts outside the CDR3, the full variable domain is SAVISQKPSRDICQRGTSLTIQCQVDSQVTMMFWYRQQPGQSLTLIATANQGSEATYESGFVIDKFPISRPNLTFSTLTVSNMSPEDSSIYLCSVVREAYGYTFGSGTRLTVV.

The gene calls are TRBV5-1 and TRBJ2-5; D unresolved. V lost 5 bases and J lost 1, with 12 bases in between. Germline V gives CDR1 SGHRS, CDR2 YFSETQ. The CDR3 runs to 14 residues. The CDR3: CASSYRHPQETQYF. DNA for the CDR3: TGCGCCAGCAGTTATCGACACCCCCAAGAGACCCAGTACTTC.